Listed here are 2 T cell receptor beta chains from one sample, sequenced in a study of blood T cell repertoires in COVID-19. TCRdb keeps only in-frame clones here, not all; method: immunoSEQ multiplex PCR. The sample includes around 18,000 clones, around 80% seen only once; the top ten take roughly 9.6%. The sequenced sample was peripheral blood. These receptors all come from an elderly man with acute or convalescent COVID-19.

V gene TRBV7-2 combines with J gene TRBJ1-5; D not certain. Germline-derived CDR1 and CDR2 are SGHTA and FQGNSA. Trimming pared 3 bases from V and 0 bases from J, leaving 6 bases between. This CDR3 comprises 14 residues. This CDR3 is CASSFTDSNQPQHF. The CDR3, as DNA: TGTGCCAGCAGCTTCACTGATAGCAATCAGCCCCAGCATTTT. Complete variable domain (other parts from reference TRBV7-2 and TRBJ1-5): GAGVSQSPSNKVTEKGKDVELRCDPISGHTALYWYRQSLGQGLEFLIYFQGNSAPDKSGLPSDRFSAERTGGSVSTLTIQRTQQEDSAVYLCASSFTDSNQPQHFGDGTRLSIL.

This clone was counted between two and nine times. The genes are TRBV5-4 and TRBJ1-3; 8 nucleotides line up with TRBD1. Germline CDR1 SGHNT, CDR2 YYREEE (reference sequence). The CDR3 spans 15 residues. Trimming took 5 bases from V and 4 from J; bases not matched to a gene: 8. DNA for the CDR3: TGTGCCAGCAGTTCCCAGGGGGCGTGGGGAAACACCATATATTTT. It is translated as CASSSQGAWGNTIYF.